The present T cell receptor beta chain was sequenced within a study of siplizumab effects on memory and regulatory T cells (dated 2019 in TCRdb). Notes on the research overall: The study looked at the effect of siplizumab, an anti-CD2 antibody, on alloreactive T-cell subsets in allogeneic mixed lymphocyte reactions made from human PBMCs. Broad study findings and their caveats: Of the alloreactive CD4+ clones that could be mapped, the Treg-derived share averaged about 63% with siplizumab compared with 26.9% in control reactions. Whether proliferating Tregs from siplizumab cultures actually had suppressive function was not functionally confirmed. The cumulative frequency of alloreactive sequences that could be traced back to unstimulated CD4+ memory T cells was significantly reduced by siplizumab. Because sequences at frequencies below about 10^-5 were poorly captured, only a minor fraction of alloreactive clones could be mapped back to unstimulated subsets. Unstimulated naive T cells appeared more diverse than memory T cells, and naive cells seemed to contribute substantially to the alloresponse. For roughly 80-97% of proliferating CD4+ or CD8+ clones, no naive or memory phenotype could be assigned.

Notes on this clone: Its recognized antigen is unknown. Base qualities are not recorded, but no much larger clone differs from it by a single base.

Libraries came from the immunoSEQ multiplex PCR assay. About 10^5 TCR templates per sample were assayed by the deep sequencing platform. Genomic DNA extracted from sorted T cells was used for TCRbeta CDR3 sequencing. From the authors' description of their analysis: Clonal analysis of TCRbeta CDR3 data was done in the R programming language. Unstimulated samples were compared with post-reaction CFSE-low samples to define alloreactive CD4+ and CD8+ clones. Regulatory or non-regulatory origin of alloreactive CD4+ clones was assigned by matching sequences to the sorted unstimulated Treg and non-Treg repertoires. Imported from immuneACCESS, the table was reduced by TCRdb to in-frame sequences with V and J called. These copies leave out some clones; in studies compared against another copy, an unresolved V gene accounts for under half, and the cause of the remainder is not known. That table gives V, J and clone size, and the DNA gave D and trimming. The sample yields more than 60,000 clones; 90% to 98% were counted once. Jointly, the top ten make up 0.095% of the sample.

CDR1 and CDR2 (SGDLS, YYNGEE) derive from the germline V gene. From the cysteine up to the phenylalanine, the CDR3 has a length of 14 residues. Here the CDR3 DNA is all that survives: 42 bases in frame from base 1. Trimming takes 2 bases from V and 5 bases from J, and the germline ends sit 13 bases apart. Unstimulated CD4+ memory cells were also sequenced in three donor pairs, together with CD4+ naive, CD8+ TEMRA, CD8+ naive and CD8+ effector memory subsets. Sorted unstimulated T cells and proliferating T cells recovered from mixed lymphocyte reactions underwent TCRbeta CDR3 sequencing. Fresh whole blood from fewer than 11 HLA-typed healthy donors was used to isolate PBMCs.

The receptor was isolated from a human donor in good health. The sample consisted of naive CD8+ T cells sorted from blood. The meaning of the sample's cell subset or site label: unstimulated naive T cells. This chain is built from TRBV9 and TRBJ1-1; the D gene is possibly TRBD1, with 5 bases matching. At the DNA level, the sequence is TGTGCCAGCAGCGTCGGGACCTGGGGAACTGAAGCTTTCTTT. This yields the protein CASSVGTWGTEAFF.